Presented here are 11 T cell receptor beta chains from one specimen sequenced in a study of T-cell reconstitution after alpha-beta-depleted transplantation in children. As it was prepared, the TCRbeta library received unique molecular identifiers. Using its own MiXCR run on the PCR reads, TCRdb lists one record per CDR3 protein. The data contain approximately 190,000 distinct CDR3 sequences, roughly 8.3% of them singletons. The sample was PBMCs, mostly from graft donor cells, taken 360 days after TCRalphabeta/CD19-depleted stem cell transplant. The receptors derive from a male patient between 2 and 15 years old who had a stem cell transplant for acute myeloid leukemia, so the T cells may come from the graft donor.

This clonotype has just a few counts. The CDR3 here is CSASLLAGAWDNEQFF. CDR3 DNA sequence: TGCAGTGCTAGTCTCCTAGCGGGGGCTTGGGACAATGAGCAGTTCTTC. V and J are TRBV20-1 and TRBJ2-1; 10 bases are a match to TRBD2. There are 16 residues in the CDR3. The V gene end was trimmed by 3 bases and the J gene end by 5 bases; junction bases not matched to a gene: 10. CDR1 and CDR2 (germline): DFQATT, SNEGSKA (reference sequence).

J is TRBJ2-1 and V is TRBV12-3 or TRBV12-4; 8 bases match TRBD1. With 7 bases clipped from V and 4 bases from J, the junction kept 9 bases outside the gene matches. The CDR3 length is 15 residues. This CDR3 reads CASNRQGLVYNEQFF. CDR3 coding DNA: TGTGCCAGCAACCGACAGGGGTTAGTGTACAATGAGCAGTTCTTC.

This clonotype has a handful of counts. The chain carries TRBV5-1 and TRBJ2-3; D is perhaps TRBD2 (6 bases). Trimming removed 2 bases from V and 2 bases from J, with 15 bases in between. From germline, CDR1 is SGHRS and CDR2 YFSETQ. This CDR3 is built from 16 residues. The CDR3 loop reads CASSFGTYATTDTQYF. The CDR3 coding sequence is TGCGCCAGCAGCTTTGGGACTTATGCAACCACAGATACGCAGTATTTT.

This clonotype was seen more than once but under ten times. Germline is not matched at one junction end, which may reflect a read error. The V and J genes are TRBV7-7 and TRBJ2-5; either TRBD1 or TRBD2 may fit D (5 bases each). This CDR3 is 14 amino acids long. Germline V gene data show CDR1 as SSHAT and CDR2 as FNYEAQ (reference sequence). The DNA of the CDR3 is TGTGCTAGCAGCTTAGGGGAGTTCAGGGAGACCCAGTACTTC. It encodes CASSLGEFRETQYF. Full variable domain (outside the CDR3, taken from reference TRBV7-7 and TRBJ2-5): GAGVSQSPRYKVTKRGQDVTLRCDPISSHATLYWYQQALGQGPEFLTYFNYEAQPDKSGLPSDRFSAERPEGSISTLTIQRTEQRDSAMYRCASSLGEFRETQYFGPGTRLLVL.

This chain joins TRBV29-1 and TRBJ1-2; 8 nucleotides match TRBD1. The CDR3 is 16 amino acids. J lost 3 bases, V lost 4 bases, and 13 bases had no gene match. The germline V gene has CDR1 SQVTM and CDR2 ANQGSEA. CDR3 coding DNA: TGCAGCGTTGGCCCGCCTCGCACAGGGGGAGACTATGGCTACACCTTC. It encodes CSVGPPRTGGDYGYTF.

This clonotype has a count of ten or more. The chain recombines TRBV12-3 or TRBV12-4 with TRBJ2-7, with D perhaps TRBD1 (5 bases). The length of the CDR3 is 14 residues. Trimming cost V 2 bases and J 4 bases, with 12 bases left between them. CDR3 sequence: CASSLKDTLYEQYF. CDR3 DNA: TGTGCCAGCAGTTTAAAGGACACCCTTTACGAGCAGTACTTC.

A few counts support this clonotype. The chain couples TRBV29-1 to TRBJ2-5; no clear D. Trimming removed 5 bases from V and 1 base from J, with 8 bases in between. Germline CDR1 reads SQVTM; CDR2 reads ANQGSEA. There are 12 residues in the CDR3. In nucleotides, the CDR3 is TGCAGCGTTTTAGTCGGCCAAGAGACCCAGTACTTC. Its protein product is CSVLVGQETQYF.

This clonotype was counted a few times. The CDR3 sequence: CASRFAGTETQYF. The CDR3 DNA sequence: TGTGCCAGTAGATTCGCCGGGACAGAGACCCAGTACTTC. V gene TRBV19 combines with J gene TRBJ2-5; D is perhaps TRBD1 or TRBD2 (5 bases each). The V end was cut by 6 bases, the J end by 4 bases, with 12 bases between. This CDR3 region has 13 residues. The germline gives CDR1 LNHDA, CDR2 SQIVND (reference sequence).

This clonotype has ten or more counts. This chain connects TRBV20-1 to TRBJ2-7; tentatively, D is TRBD1 (5 bases). The CDR3 totals 13 residues. CDR1 is DFQATT and CDR2 is SNEGSKA in the germline V gene (reference sequence). Trimming pared 5 bases from V and 0 bases from J, leaving 11 bases between. This CDR3 reads CSAAVQGSYEQYV. The CDR3 DNA is TGCAGTGCTGCGGTGCAGGGCTCCTACGAGCAGTACGTC.

This clonotype has ten or more counts. V and J are TRBV20-1 and TRBJ1-4; D not resolved. Per the germline V gene, CDR1 is DFQATT and CDR2 is SNEGSKA (reference sequence). V lost 0 bases to trimming and J lost 0 bases, with 11 bases between them. The CDR3 contains 16 residues. CDR3 nucleotides: TGCAGTGCTAGAGAGGGCGGGGTTGCAACTAATGAAAAACTGTTTTTT. Its translation is CSAREGGVATNEKLFF.

The chain couples TRBV29-1 to TRBJ2-7; the D gene is possibly TRBD1 (5 bases). Trimming stripped 2 bases from V and 0 bases from J, with 11 bases between. Germline V gene lookup returns CDR1 SQVTM and CDR2 ANQGSEA. The CDR3 extends over 14 amino acids. CDR3 in DNA: TGCAGCGTTGAAACGAACAGGAACTCCTACGAGCAGTACTTC. As protein: CSVETNRNSYEQYF.